This is a list of T cell receptor beta chains from one sample in a study of blood T cell repertoires in COVID-19. Repertoires were generated with immunoSEQ multiplex PCR, while TCRdb's copy carries only in-frame clones and drops some. The sample yields about 43,000 clones, approximately 87% seen once. Material for sequencing was peripheral blood. The receptors derive from a human donor in a cohort sampled during active COVID-19. The CDR3 runs from the conserved cysteine through the conserved F or W.

cdr3_aa j_call v_call
CATSDPDRPAGGYTF TRBJ1-2 TRBV24-1
CASSTQHRVLTGELFF TRBJ2-2 TRBV18
CASTGQAAYEQYF TRBJ2-7 TRBV2
CASFPSDRNTGELFF TRBJ2-2 TRBV2
CASSNTGRTNEKLFF TRBJ1-4 TRBV6-4
CASSRLGRGGETQYF TRBJ2-5 TRBV19
CASGTGNYEQYF TRBJ2-7 TRBV12-3/TRBV12-4
CASPRGSYEQYF TRBJ2-7 TRBV7-6
CSVVGLAGPRPYEQYF TRBJ2-7 TRBV29-1
CAWSWVTGPYEQYF TRBJ2-7 TRBV30
CASSFRDRAIMEQYF TRBJ2-7 TRBV28
CASSLNQRSNEQFF TRBJ2-1 TRBV5-1
CATSDSGAPGNQPQHF TRBJ1-5 TRBV24-1
CASSLKGVRSPHYEQYF TRBJ2-7 TRBV27
CSASGNNLYGYTF TRBJ1-2 TRBV20-1
CVRSLDRRGETQYF TRBJ2-5 TRBV7-5
CSVPEGLEQYF TRBJ2-7 TRBV29-1
CASSWGGAAYEQYF TRBJ2-7 TRBV5-8
CASSTGQGGWNEQFF TRBJ2-1 TRBV6-5
CASSRSRGVEKLFF TRBJ1-4 TRBV4-2
CASSSVGGRTSYEQYF TRBJ2-7 TRBV11-2
CASRRRQGVTYEQYF TRBJ2-7 TRBV27
CASSQDLAGEIDTQYF TRBJ2-3 TRBV4-2
CASSSSRGQGRRLSNQPQHF TRBJ1-5 TRBV28
CASTGEGSTDTQYF TRBJ2-3 TRBV7-9
CASRVSGITDTQYF TRBJ2-3 TRBV5-1
CASSLKGQGSGYEQYF TRBJ2-7 TRBV11-2
CASSPPSGTGELFF TRBJ2-2 TRBV18
CSPTTSGVAVSHEQYF TRBJ2-7 TRBV29-1
CASSPLPGLADSYEQYF TRBJ2-7 TRBV27
CASSLSGTGVREQYF TRBJ2-7 TRBV28
CASSPDSRGAFF TRBJ1-1 TRBV28